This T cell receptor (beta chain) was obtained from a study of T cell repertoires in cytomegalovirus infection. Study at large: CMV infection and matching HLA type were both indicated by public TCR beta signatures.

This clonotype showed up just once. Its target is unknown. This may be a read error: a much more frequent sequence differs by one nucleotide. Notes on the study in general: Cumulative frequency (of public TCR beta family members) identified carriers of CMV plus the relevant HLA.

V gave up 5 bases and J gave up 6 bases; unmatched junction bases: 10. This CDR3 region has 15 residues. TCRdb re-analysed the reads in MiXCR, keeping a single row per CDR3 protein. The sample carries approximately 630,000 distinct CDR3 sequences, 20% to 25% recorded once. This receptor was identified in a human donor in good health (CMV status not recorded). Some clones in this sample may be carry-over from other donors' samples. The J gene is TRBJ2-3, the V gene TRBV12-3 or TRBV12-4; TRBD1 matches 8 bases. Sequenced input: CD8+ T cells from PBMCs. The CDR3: CASSPRTGKTDTQYF. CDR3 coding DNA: TGTGCCAGCAGTCCCAGGACAGGGAAAACGGATACGCAGTATTTT.